The 22 T cell receptor beta chains listed next were all sequenced from one sample in a study of CD8+ T cells in alopecia areata. Reverse transcription of extracted RNA yielded cDNA, which provided the sequencing template. Produced via immunoSEQ multiplex PCR; TCRdb's table is partial and in-frame only. The sample has 3,500 to 4,500 clones, 65% to 75% seen once. The sample's treatment: oral pan-JAK inhibitor, 5-10 mg twice daily. Punch biopsies of lesional scalp, plus peripheral blood, were taken from alopecia areata patients. Sequenced material: skin, taken at week 24, from a patient treated with tofacitinib. The receptors come from a human donor with alopecia areata.

Only a few counts were recorded for this clone. This chain connects TRBV29-1 to TRBJ2-3; D is unresolved. V was pared by 6 bases and J by 2 bases, with 6 bases between. Germline CDR1 and CDR2: SQVTM and ANQGSEA. The CDR3 consists of 11 residues. The CDR3 loop is CSVSDTDTQYF. CDR3 DNA sequence: TGCAGCGTCTCGGACACAGATACGCAGTATTTT.

The chain has TRBV7-2 and TRBJ2-3, with TRBD2 matching 8 bases. V dropped 5 bases and J dropped 0; count of bases not matched to a gene: 7. The CDR3 runs 16 residues. Germline V gene data show CDR1 as SGHTA and CDR2 as FQGNSA. CDR3 loop: CASSRSSGVSTDTQYF. DNA for the CDR3: TGTGCCAGCAGCCGTAGTAGCGGGGTTAGCACAGATACGCAGTATTTT.

The chain has TRBV13 and TRBJ2-2, with D tentatively TRBD1 (5 bases). The CDR3 length is 14 residues. Per germline, CDR1 PRHDT and CDR2 FYEKMQ (reference sequence). The V end lost 5 bases, the J end lost 6 bases, and 13 bases lay between the germline ends. CDR3 protein: CASSQRRTSGELFF. The CDR3, as DNA: TGTGCCAGCAGCCAGCGACGGACATCCGGGGAGCTGTTTTTT.

This clone appeared once. The rearrangement uses TRBV10-2 and TRBJ1-2; possible D gene TRBD1, 6 bases. Trimming pared 4 bases from V and 8 bases from J, leaving 14 bases between. CDR3 length: 13 residues. Germline V lookup: CDR1 WSHSY, CDR2 SAAADI. CDR3 region: CASSAGTPDGYTF. As DNA, the CDR3 is TGCGCCAGCAGTGCCGGGACACCGGACGGCTACACCTTC.

The chain recombines TRBV6-5 with TRBJ1-2; weak D call: TRBD1 (6 bases). The ends were cut back, 6 bases at V and 5 bases at J, with 16 bases in the middle. CDR1 and CDR2 from the germline V gene are MNHEY and SVGAGI. The CDR3 totals 14 residues. The CDR3 reads CASSKTGIGYGYTF. CDR3 nucleotide sequence: TGTGCCAGCAGCAAAACAGGGATAGGGTATGGCTACACCTTC.

The chain joins TRBV7-2 to TRBJ2-2, with 8 bases matching TRBD2. Per the germline V gene, CDR1 is SGHTA and CDR2 is FQGNSA. This CDR3 region has 14 residues. V lost 8 bases, J lost 4 bases, and 6 bases stayed unmatched. The CDR3 coding sequence is TGTGCCAGCGGGACTAGTGTTGGCACCGGGGAGCTGTTTTTT. Translated, it gives CASGTSVGTGELFF.

This chain connects TRBV11-3 to TRBJ2-7; TRBD1 or TRBD2 may be the D gene (6 bases each). V was cut by 5 bases and J by 0 bases, with 17 bases left in between. From germline, CDR1 is SGHNT and CDR2 YENEEA. The CDR3 spans 16 residues. CDR3 protein: CASSPPWGASSYEQYF. Here the CDR3 DNA reads TGTGCCAGCAGCCCACCGTGGGGGGCGAGCTCCTACGAGCAGTACTTC.

The CDR3 DNA reads as TGTGCCAGCAGCGTAAATACAGGGGGCCCATACAATGAGCAGTTCTTC. Residues: CASSVNTGGPYNEQFF. V and J are TRBV7-8 and TRBJ2-1, with TRBD1 identical over 9 bases. Germline V lookup: CDR1 SGHVS, CDR2 FQNEAQ. The ends lost 5 bases at V and 4 bases at J; junction bases unmatched: 9. This CDR3 region has 16 residues.

This clone was seen just once. In nucleotides, the CDR3 is TGTGCCATCAGCCCTTATACAGATGGCGAGCAGTACTTC. Protein sequence: CAISPYTDGEQYF. V and J are TRBV10-3 and TRBJ2-7; unclear D gene. V lost 6 bases, J lost 6 bases, and 15 bases lay in between. Germline V gene lookup returns CDR1 ENHRY and CDR2 SYGVKD. The CDR3 is made up of 13 amino acids.

This clone was detected a few times. The rearrangement links TRBV7-9 to TRBJ1-6, with 7 bases identical to TRBD1. The length of the CDR3 is 14 residues. Trimming removed 5 bases from V and 6 bases from J; junction bases left unmatched: 4. Germline CDR1 reads SEHNR; CDR2 reads FQNEAQ (reference sequence). The CDR3 DNA sequence: TGTGCCAGCAGCCAGGGACAGTTTAATTCACCCCTCCACTTT. It specifies CASSQGQFNSPLHF.

The chain joins TRBV6-4 to TRBJ2-1, with 13 bases fitting TRBD2. This CDR3 has 16 residues. V lost 3 bases and J lost 4; bases outside the gene matches: 3. CDR1 is MRHNA, CDR2 SNTAGT, per germline. This chain's CDR3 is CASSEQLAGGYNEQFF. CDR3 nucleotides: TGTGCCAGCAGTGAACAACTAGCGGGGGGGTACAATGAGCAGTTCTTC.

The V call is TRBV11-2, the J call TRBJ1-1, with D hard to call. The germline V and J ends were trimmed by 3 bases and 7 bases, with 18 bases remaining between them. Per the germline V gene, CDR1 is SGHAT and CDR2 is FQNNGV. The CDR3 sequence is 15 residues long. The CDR3: CASSFAGSILIEAFF. CDR3 sequence (DNA): TGTGCCAGCAGCTTTGCGGGAAGTATCCTAATTGAAGCTTTCTTT.

The chain links TRBV7-2 to TRBJ2-2, with TRBD1 matching over 7 bases. Germline V gene sequence: CDR1 SGHTA, CDR2 FQGNSA. The CDR3 totals 15 residues. Trimming took 2 bases from V and 4 from J; bases not matched to a gene: 4. The CDR3 DNA reads TGTGCCAGCAGCTTATCAACAGGGGCCACCGGGGAGCTGTTTTTT. It yields the protein CASSLSTGATGELFF.

Remarks on this clone: A read error may account for a junction end that differs from germline. The V and J genes are TRBV6-1 and TRBJ2-2, with D hard to call. Looked up from germline, CDR1 is MNHNS and CDR2 is SASEGT. The CDR3 is 13 residues long. The chain's CDR3 is CASRTLNIGELFF. In DNA form, the CDR3 reads TGTGCCAGCAGGACATTGAACATCGGGGAGCTGTTTTTT.

The V and J genes are TRBV11-2 and TRBJ1-2; D ambiguous. CDR1 and CDR2 from the germline V gene are SGHAT and FQNNGV. Trimming took 5 bases from V and 8 from J, leaving 18 bases between them. The CDR3 runs to 14 residues. The CDR3: CASSPVGTEAGYTF. CDR3 in DNA: TGTGCCAGCAGCCCCGTCGGAACCGAAGCGGGCTACACCTTC.

The chain carries TRBV11-2 and TRBJ2-1, with TRBD1 matching 9 bases. The CDR3 runs 16 residues. Germline CDR1 SGHAT, CDR2 FQNNGV. Trimming cost V 7 bases and J 8 bases; bases outside gene matches: 15. The chain's CDR3 is CASTTPARQGGDEQFF. CDR3 nucleotide sequence: TGTGCCAGCACCACTCCAGCCCGACAGGGGGGAGATGAGCAGTTCTTC.

The chain recombines TRBV6-6 with TRBJ1-1, with a weak D call TRBD1 (6 bases). The CDR3 is 14 residues long. Looked up from germline, CDR1 is MNHNY and CDR2 is SVGAGI (reference sequence). The V gene lost 0 bases and the J gene lost 7 bases, with 12 bases spanning the gap. This CDR3 is CASSYSDGGGEAFF. The DNA of the CDR3 is TGTGCCAGCAGTTACTCTGACGGAGGGGGTGAAGCTTTCTTT.

The V gene is TRBV12-5, the J gene TRBJ2-1; no clear D. Germline V CDR1 and CDR2: LGHNT, FRNRAP. The CDR3 is 15 amino acids. The V end was cut by 1 base, the J end by 9 bases, with 16 bases between. The CDR3 spells CASGLGSSRFAEQFF. The CDR3 DNA reads TGTGCTAGTGGTTTGGGCTCTTCGAGGTTCGCTGAGCAGTTCTTC.

The rearrangement uses TRBV6-6 and TRBJ1-5; D is uncertain. Germline CDR1 reads MNHNY; CDR2 reads SVGAGI (reference sequence). The CDR3 has 14 amino acids. V lost 4 bases and J 0 bases, leaving 7 bases between the germline ends. The CDR3 sequence is CASSSQYSNQPQHF. The CDR3 nucleotides are TGTGCCAGCAGTTCTCAATATAGCAATCAGCCCCAGCATTTT.

The CDR3 DNA follows: TGCAGCACTAACCACGAGCAGTACTTC. Its protein is CSTNHEQYF. V gene TRBV29-1 combines with J gene TRBJ2-5; no definite D call. The end of the DNA fits TRBJ2-7 better, so the J call may be wrong. CDR3 length: 9 residues. The germline V gene encodes CDR1 SQVTM and CDR2 ANQGSEA.

This clone has a handful of counts. This chain connects TRBV7-9 to TRBJ1-5; unclear D gene. The CDR3 consists of 14 residues. Trimming left V 6 bases short and J 3 bases short, with 12 bases between. Germline-derived CDR1 and CDR2 are SEHNR and FQNEAQ (reference sequence). CDR3 amino acids: CASSPSGFNQPQHF. In nucleotides, the CDR3 is TGTGCCAGCAGTCCCTCAGGTTTCAATCAGCCCCAGCATTTT. Full variable domain (remainder filled in from reference TRBV7-9 and TRBJ1-5): DTGVSQNPRHKITKRGQNVTFRCDPISEHNRLYWYRQTLGQGPEFLTYFQNEAQLEKSRLLSDRFSAERPKGSFSTLEIQRTEQGDSAMYLCASSPSGFNQPQHFGDGTRLSIL.

The rearrangement joins TRBV4-1 to TRBJ1-1, with D maybe TRBD1 (6 bases). CDR1 is MGHRA and CDR2 is YSYEKL in the germline V gene. CDR3 length: 14 amino acids. Between the trimmed V and J ends, which lost 0 bases and 6 bases, there was a span of 11 bases. The CDR3 nucleotides are TGCGCCAGCAGCCAAGACAGGGGTATCGCTGAAGCTTTCTTT. Protein product: CASSQDRGIAEAFF.